This TCR beta chain was documented in a study of CXCR4 blockade with PD-1 therapy in pancreatic cancer (dated by TCRdb to the late 2010s). About the investigation overall: The study analyzed resected pancreatic ductal adenocarcinoma using multiplex immunohistochemistry and TCRbeta immunosequencing, along with ex vivo slice culture to test PD-1 and CXCR4 blockade. Two geographically distinct regions were TCR-sequenced from each of more than five tumors to assess intratumoral heterogeneity.

TCRbeta CDR3 regions were immunosequenced from extracted DNA using the immunoSEQ Assay at Adaptive Biotechnologies. Under the source paper's analysis protocol: To measure the absolute abundance of each unique TCRbeta CDR3, the sequences were collapsed and filtered. Clonality, calculated using only productive in-frame rearrangements, was defined as 1 minus Pielou's evenness. Regional overlap was evaluated by tracking the top 100 nucleotide rearrangements across paired samples, and paired versus unrelated samples were compared using the Morisita index. The immunoSEQ Rearrangement Details tool was used to assess convergence of nucleotide rearrangements onto identical amino acid sequences. The table was pulled from immuneACCESS by TCRdb, which kept in-frame rearrangements only. Such tables lose some clones; where checked, under half of the loss comes from unresolved V genes, and the rest has no known cause. The DNA gave D and trimming, while V, J and clone size come from that table. This sample comprises roughly 18,000 clones, 72% of them detected only once. The ten largest make up 5.5% to 6% of the sample.

The patients who supplied the archived tumor blocks had received no neoadjuvant therapy before resection. The preserved-tissue arm of the study used approximately 31 surgical resection samples from 25 or so previously untreated pancreatic ductal adenocarcinoma patients. DNA for the resection arm was extracted from ten 5-micron curls of FFPE tumor cut next to the multiplex immunohistochemistry slide. This clone was picked up a small number of times. The specificity of this receptor is unknown. Base qualities were left out, and no much larger clone turns up one base away. The research as a whole found: Although tumors showed clonal expansion, with a mean productive clonality of roughly 0.14 compared with 0.05 in healthy blood, clonality was not correlated with survival. Because only TCRbeta chains were sequenced, true antigen-specificity overlap of convergent dominant clones was left unconfirmed pending paired alpha-beta single-cell sequencing. Amino acid clone frequency correlated strongly with the number of distinct nucleotide rearrangements encoding it, suggesting convergent selection by common tumor antigens.

From the germline V gene, CDR1 is MNHGY and CDR2 is SAAAGT. The junction carries 17 bases between V and J, which are trimmed by 10 bases and 5 bases respectively. The CDR3 covers 13 residues, taking in both the cysteine and the phenylalanine. Here the CDR3 DNA is all that survives: 39 bases in frame from base 1. The sample was tumor tissue. The sequence links TRBV6-8 to TRBJ2-5, with no reliable assignment of the D segment. This TCR came from a human donor with pancreatic ductal adenocarcinoma. The CDR3 protein is CAIGRVIGETQYF. The sequenced DNA is TGTGCCATCGGCCGCGTAATCGGTGAGACCCAGTACTTC.